This T cell receptor beta chain was observed in a study of human T cells and chemical hapten exposure. Study-wide context: Patch testing was performed with 0.01% DPC on the upper back, with reading at 6 days. Per-sample TCR yields varied mainly from small pooled library volume differences.

In TCRdb, the RACE reads were re-called with MiXCR into one record per CDR3 protein. The data hold tens of thousands of distinct CDR3 sequences, with less than 8% observed a single time. J was trimmed by 4 bases and V by 3 bases; bases with no gene match: 2. The CDR3 covers 13 residues. The germline gives CDR1 SGHTA, CDR2 FQGNSA. This clonotype was detected a few times. Time point reported: patch test 2, 6 weeks after DPC sensitization. The treatment was: therapeutic diphenylcyclopropenone sensitization with weekly scalp DPC. The sequence was obtained from a woman in her thirties with alopecia areata. Some clones in this sample may be carry-over from other donors' samples. This chain links TRBV7-2 with TRBJ1-2, with 7 bases fitting TRBD1. The starting material was whole blood, obtained in connection with sensitization to the hapten diphenylcyclopropenone (DPC). CDR3 protein: CASSLGQTYGYTF. As DNA, the CDR3 is TGTGCCAGCAGCTTGGGACAGACCTATGGCTACACCTTC.